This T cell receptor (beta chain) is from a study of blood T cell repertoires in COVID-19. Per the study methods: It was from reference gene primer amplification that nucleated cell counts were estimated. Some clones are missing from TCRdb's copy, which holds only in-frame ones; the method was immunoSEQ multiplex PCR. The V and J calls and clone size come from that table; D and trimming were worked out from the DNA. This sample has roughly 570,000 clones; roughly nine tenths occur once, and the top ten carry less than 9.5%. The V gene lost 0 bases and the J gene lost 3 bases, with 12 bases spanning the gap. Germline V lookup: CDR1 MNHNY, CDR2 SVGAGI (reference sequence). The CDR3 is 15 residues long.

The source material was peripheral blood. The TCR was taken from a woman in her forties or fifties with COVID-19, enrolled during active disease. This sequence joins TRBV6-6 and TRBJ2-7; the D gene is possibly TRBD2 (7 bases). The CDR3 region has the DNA TGTGCCAGCAGTTACTCGAGGGGGGGGATCTACGAGCAGTACTTC. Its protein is CASSYSRGGIYEQYF.